Presented here are 31 T cell receptor beta chains from one specimen sequenced in a study of shared clonotypes between healthy human individuals. Data came from immunoSEQ multiplex PCR; TCRdb stores just in-frame clones and leaves some out. This table has approximately 1,000,000 clones, around 78% appearing once. Input material: memory CD4+ T cells from PBMCs. Described subset: CD45RA-negative fraction. All receptors come from a man aged 18 to 29 in good health. Some clones in this sample may be carry-over from other donors' samples.

The genes are TRBV29-1 and TRBJ2-5; a weak D match, TRBD1 (5 bases). Germline loops: CDR1 SQVTM, CDR2 ANQGSEA. The CDR3 length is 14 residues. V dropped 4 bases and J dropped 1 base, with 13 bases sitting between them. CDR3 residues: CSVGGQSSQETQYF. For the CDR3, the DNA is TGCAGCGTTGGGGGCCAGAGTTCCCAAGAGACCCAGTACTTC.

This chain joins TRBV5-1 and TRBJ2-2, with a weak D call TRBD2 (5 bases). The CDR3 is 15 amino acids. In germline, CDR1 is SGHRS, CDR2 YFSETQ. Trimming took 7 bases from V and 3 from J, leaving 16 bases between them. The CDR3 DNA sequence: TGCGCCAGCCACTCCGGGGTTGGGTACACCGGGGAGCTGTTTTTT. As protein: CASHSGVGYTGELFF.

The chain joins TRBV11-3 to TRBJ2-5, with D unclear. The assigned J gene may be wrong: the sequence end matches TRBJ2-7 better. Germline V CDR1 and CDR2: SGHNT, YENEEA. The CDR3 is 13 residues long. The CDR3 bases are TGTGCCAGCAGCTTAGATGAAGACTACGAGCAGTACTTC. Its translation: CASSLDEDYEQYF.

The chain employs TRBV11-2 and TRBJ1-1; D not resolved. There are 16 residues in the CDR3. Trimming cost V 3 bases and J 1 base, with 15 bases left between them. The germline V gene has CDR1 SGHAT and CDR2 FQNNGV. DNA for the CDR3: TGTGCCAGCAGCTTCATGGGCAGAACCAGGAACACTGAAGCTTTCTTT. It codes for CASSFMGRTRNTEAFF.

This chain links TRBV18 with TRBJ2-6; D remains ambiguous. V was shortened by 3 bases and J by 1 base, with 10 bases between the two germline ends. CDR3 length equals 16 residues. CDR1 KGHSH and CDR2 LQKENI come from the germline V gene. In nucleotides, the CDR3 is TGTGCCAGCTCACCCTCTATCTGGTCTGGGGCCAACGTCCTGACTTTC. Translating gives CASSPSIWSGANVLTF.

The chain combines TRBV4-1 with TRBJ2-2; the D gene is possibly TRBD1 (5 bases). The CDR3 covers 16 residues. The V gene lost 4 bases and the J gene lost 1 base, with 13 bases spanning the gap. The germline gives CDR1 MGHRA, CDR2 YSYEKL. CDR3 nucleotide sequence: TGCGCCAGCAGCCCAACACAGGCCAGGAACACCGGGGAGCTGTTTTTT. Residues: CASSPTQARNTGELFF.

V is TRBV1 and J is TRBJ2-5. TRBV1 is labeled a pseudogene. The CDR3 covers 19 residues. In DNA, the CDR3 is TGCACCAGCAGCCCCTGGGACCCCTTAACCATGAGTGACATGGGGACCCAGTACTTC. As protein: CTSSPWDPLTMSDMGTQYF.

V gene TRBV28 combines with J gene TRBJ1-4; D is perhaps TRBD1 (5 bases). The germline V gene has CDR1 MDHEN and CDR2 SYDVKM. This CDR3 has 13 amino acids. Trimming pared 7 bases from V and 2 bases from J, leaving 8 bases between. CDR3 loop: CASKGYTNEKLFF. CDR3 DNA: TGTGCCAGCAAGGGGTACACTAATGAAAAACTGTTTTTT.

V is TRBV11-1 and J is TRBJ2-3; TRBD1 aligns across 8 bases. There are 15 residues in the CDR3. With V trimmed by 4 bases and J by 2 bases, 5 bases remained unmatched. Germline V gene data show CDR1 as SGHAT and CDR2 as FQDESV (reference sequence). CDR3 nucleotides: TGTGCCAGCAGCTCCGACAGGGGCCCCACAGATACGCAGTATTTT. Amino acid sequence: CASSSDRGPTDTQYF.

The chain couples TRBV5-1 to TRBJ1-4; possibly TRBD1 for D (5 bases). CDR1 is SGHRS, CDR2 YFSETQ, per germline. V was trimmed by 3 bases and J by 8 bases, leaving 17 bases between them. The CDR3 contains 15 residues. CDR3 nucleotide sequence: TGCGCCAGCAGCTCAGCTGGCCAGGGACCCGAAAAACTGTTTTTT. Amino acid sequence: CASSSAGQGPEKLFF.

The genes are TRBV25-1 and TRBJ1-1; no firm D call. The germline V gene has CDR1 MGHDK and CDR2 SYGVNS. This CDR3 region has 12 residues. The ends were cut back, 8 bases at V and 1 base at J, with 8 bases in the middle. As DNA, the CDR3 is TGTGCCAGCCGGGCAGCGAACACTGAAGCTTTCTTT. It codes for CASRAANTEAFF. The whole variable domain, filled in from reference TRBV25-1 and TRBJ1-1, reads EADIYQTPRYLVIGTGKKITLECSQTMGHDKMYWYQQDPGMELHLIHYSYGVNSTEKGDLSSESTVSRIRTEHFPLTLESARPSHTSQYLCASRAANTEAFFGQGTRLTVV.

The chain uses TRBV10-3 and TRBJ2-1; 14 bases are shared with TRBD2. CDR3 length equals 20 residues. The J segment lost 7 bases and the V segment lost 2 bases, leaving 16 bases of the junction unmatched. From germline, CDR1 is ENHRY and CDR2 SYGVKD. CDR3 amino acids: CAISETPGLAGARGLNEQFF. In nucleotides, the CDR3 is TGTGCCATCAGTGAGACTCCGGGACTAGCGGGGGCCAGGGGGTTGAATGAGCAGTTCTTC.

This clone was detected a few times. The chain uses TRBV29-1 and TRBJ1-1; D is ambiguous. Trimming removed 0 bases at V and 5 bases at J, with 10 bases between. Germline-derived CDR1 and CDR2 are SQVTM and ANQGSEA. CDR3 length: 13 residues. The CDR3 protein is CSVEDGGMTEAFF. In DNA form, the CDR3 reads TGCAGCGTTGAAGATGGAGGGATGACTGAAGCTTTCTTT. The variable domain in full, with the rest retrieved from reference TRBV29-1 and TRBJ1-1, is SAVISQKPSRDICQRGTSLTIQCQVDSQVTMMFWYRQQPGQSLTLIATANQGSEATYESGFVIDKFPISRPNLTFSTLTVSNMSPEDSSIYLCSVEDGGMTEAFFGQGTRLTVV.

The chain carries TRBV7-3 and TRBJ2-1; 8 bases map to TRBD1. J lost 7 bases, V lost 5 bases, and 7 bases had no gene match. Germline-derived CDR1 and CDR2 are SGHTA and FQGTGA. CDR3 length: 14 residues. DNA for the CDR3: TGTGCCAGCAGCCTCCAGGGGGCCCATAATGAGCAGTTCTTC. Protein product: CASSLQGAHNEQFF.

The gene calls are TRBV28 and TRBJ2-7; maybe TRBD2 (5 bases). Germline V CDR1 and CDR2: MDHEN, SYDVKM. This CDR3 has 17 residues. Between the trimmed V and J ends, which lost 7 bases and 4 bases, there was a span of 26 bases. CDR3 loop: CASTPYLPGLAPYEQYF. In DNA form, the CDR3 reads TGTGCCAGCACTCCATACCTCCCGGGTCTAGCTCCTTACGAGCAGTACTTC.

The rearrangement uses TRBV27 and TRBJ1-2; weak D call: TRBD1 (6 bases). Germline-derived CDR1 and CDR2 are MNHEY and SMNVEV (reference sequence). Deletions cut 4 bases from V and 4 bases from J, with 13 bases between. The length of the CDR3 is 14 residues. The CDR3 DNA sequence: TGTGCCAGCAGTTCCAGGGGTTGGTCCTATGGCTACACCTTC. Translating gives CASSSRGWSYGYTF.

The rearrangement links TRBV6-4 to TRBJ2-2, with D unresolved. CDR3 length equals 13 residues. The V end was cut by 4 bases, the J end by 5 bases, with 8 bases between. Germline assignment: CDR1 MRHNA and CDR2 SNTAGT. The CDR3 DNA sequence: TGTGCCAGCAGTGTCGAAGAAACCGGGGAGCTGTTTTTT. This codes for CASSVEETGELFF.

The rearrangement links TRBV28 to TRBJ1-1, with D unclear. V dropped 6 bases and J dropped 1 base, with 6 bases sitting between them. This CDR3 has 12 residues. Germline lookup yields CDR1 MDHEN and CDR2 SYDVKM. CDR3 sequence (DNA): TGTGCCAGCAGCGTCGGGAACACTGAAGCTTTCTTT. Translating it yields CASSVGNTEAFF.

As regards this clone: The sample holds other DNA sequences that translate to the same CDR3. The rearrangement uses TRBV10-3 and TRBJ1-2; D not resolved. The germline V gene has CDR1 ENHRY and CDR2 SYGVKD. V was clipped by 2 bases and J by 0 bases, with 4 bases between them. This CDR3 spans 13 amino acids. CDR3 loop: CAISEGPNYGYTF. CDR3 nucleotide sequence: TGTGCCATCAGTGAGGGCCCTAACTATGGCTACACCTTC.

This clone came up a few times. The chain carries TRBV9 and TRBJ2-1; D possibly corresponds to TRBD1 (5 bases). The ends were cut back, 4 bases at V and 0 bases at J, with 11 bases in the middle. The CDR3 runs 15 residues. From germline, CDR1 is SGDLS and CDR2 YYNGEE. Written as DNA, the CDR3 is TGTGCCAGCAGCCCACAGGCTAGCTCCTACAATGAGCAGTTCTTC. Translation: CASSPQASSYNEQFF.

CDR3 sequence reads: CASSLIGTSSGNTIYF. The CDR3 DNA is TGTGCCAGCAGCTTGATTGGGACAAGCTCTGGAAACACCATATATTTT. V is TRBV5-8 and J is TRBJ1-3; TRBD1 is a possible D gene (6 bases). Germline V gene sequence: CDR1 SGHTS, CDR2 YDEGEE. The CDR3 contains 16 residues. Trimming shortened V by 1 base and J by 0 bases, and 11 bases separated the two germline ends.

V is TRBV27 and J is TRBJ2-1; the D gene could be TRBD1 or TRBD2 (5 bases each). The germline V gene has CDR1 MNHEY and CDR2 SMNVEV (reference sequence). This CDR3 contains 12 residues. Trimming took 5 bases from V and 10 from J, leaving 12 bases between them. The CDR3, as DNA: TGTGCCAGCAGTGAAGTCCGGGACGAGCAGTTCTTC. This gives the protein CASSEVRDEQFF.

The chain is built from TRBV2 and TRBJ1-1, with D unresolved. The CDR3 runs to 12 residues. The V and J ends lost 1 base and 6 bases respectively, with 6 bases between them. Looked up from germline, CDR1 is SNHLY and CDR2 is FYNNEI. The CDR3 DNA sequence: TGTGCCAGCAGTGAAGTTATCCCTGAAGCTTTCTTT. It codes for CASSEVIPEAFF.

The chain combines TRBV5-1 with TRBJ1-2; weak D call: TRBD1 (6 bases). The CDR3 totals 16 residues. Germline V lookup: CDR1 SGHRS, CDR2 YFSETQ. Trimming cost V 2 bases and J 1 base, with 15 bases left between them. This chain's CDR3 is CASSFRGQTYNYGYTF. The CDR3 DNA is TGCGCCAGCAGCTTCCGAGGACAGACTTATAACTATGGCTACACCTTC.

In nucleotides, the CDR3 is TGTGCCAGCAGCTTACCCCTTGGTAGTGCAGAGACCCAGTACTTC. Its protein is CASSLPLGSAETQYF. This chain connects TRBV11-2 to TRBJ2-5; D gene ambiguous. The germline gives CDR1 SGHAT, CDR2 FQNNGV. With 2 bases removed from V and 4 bases from J, the gap between germline ends came to 14 bases. CDR3 length equals 15 residues.

The chain combines TRBV19 with TRBJ1-4; 8 bases align to TRBD1. J lost 3 bases, V lost 9 bases, and 3 bases had no gene match. This CDR3 comprises 13 residues. Per the germline V gene, CDR1 is LNHDA and CDR2 is SQIVND (reference sequence). Here the CDR3 DNA reads TGTGCCAGCGGGGACAGGTCTAATGAAAAACTGTTTTTT. Protein: CASGDRSNEKLFF.

This chain links TRBV18 with TRBJ2-2, with D maybe TRBD1 (6 bases). V was shortened by 6 bases and J by 3 bases, with 11 bases between the two germline ends. Germline-derived CDR1 and CDR2 are KGHSH and LQKENI. The CDR3 spans 14 residues. This CDR3 is CASSTQGYTGELFF. CDR3 DNA: TGTGCCAGCTCCACCCAGGGGTACACCGGGGAGCTGTTTTTT.

The CDR3 loop reads CASSPHREMGYEQYF. CDR3 coding DNA: TGTGCCAGCAGCCCTCACAGGGAAATGGGATACGAGCAGTACTTC. The rearrangement joins TRBV7-9 to TRBJ2-7; perhaps TRBD1 as D (6 bases). The length of the CDR3 is 15 residues. V was trimmed by 5 bases and J by 4 bases, leaving 18 bases between them. Germline V gives CDR1 SEHNR, CDR2 FQNEAQ (reference sequence). The full variable domain, its missing parts supplied by reference TRBV7-9 and TRBJ2-7, is DTGVSQNPRHKITKRGQNVTFRCDPISEHNRLYWYRQTLGQGPEFLTYFQNEAQLEKSRLLSDRFSAERPKGSFSTLEIQRTEQGDSAMYLCASSPHREMGYEQYFGPGTRLTVT.

The J gene is TRBJ2-3, the V gene TRBV11-2; D gene unclear. Per germline, CDR1 SGHAT and CDR2 FQNNGV. Trimming cost V 6 bases and J 0 bases, with 10 bases left between them. This CDR3 spans 14 amino acids. The DNA of the CDR3 is TGTGCCAGCAGGGATACAACTAGCACAGATACGCAGTATTTT. This encodes CASRDTTSTDTQYF.

This chain joins TRBV4-1 and TRBJ1-4, with unresolved D. Deletions cut 1 base from V and 11 bases from J, with 17 bases between. Looked up from germline, CDR1 is MGHRA and CDR2 is YSYEKL. The CDR3 has 15 amino acids. CDR3 in DNA: TGCGCCAGCAGCCAAGCGGTGCAGCCGGCATGGAAACTGTTTTTT. Its translation is CASSQAVQPAWKLFF.

This rearrangement joins TRBV28 to TRBJ1-3, with TRBD1 identical over 8 bases. Losses at the gene ends were 6 bases for V and 4 bases for J; bases not matched to a gene: 8. CDR3 length: 15 amino acids. The germline CDR1 and CDR2 sequences are MDHEN and SYDVKM. The CDR3: CASSQGAGGGNTIYF. DNA for the CDR3: TGTGCCAGCAGCCAGGGGGCCGGGGGAGGAAACACCATATATTTT.